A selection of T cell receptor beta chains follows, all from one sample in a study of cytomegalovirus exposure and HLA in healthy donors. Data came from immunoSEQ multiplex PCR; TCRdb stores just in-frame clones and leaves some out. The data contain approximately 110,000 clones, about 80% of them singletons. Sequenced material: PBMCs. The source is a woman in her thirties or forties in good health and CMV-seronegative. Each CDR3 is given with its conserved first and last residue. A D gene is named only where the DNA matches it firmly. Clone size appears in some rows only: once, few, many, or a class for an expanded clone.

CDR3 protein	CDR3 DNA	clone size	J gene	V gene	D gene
CASSVRRTGLLGSPLHF	TGTGCCAGCAGTGTAAGGAGGACAGGGCTACTCGGATCACCCCTCCACTTT	NA	TRBJ1-6	TRBV6-1	TRBD1
CAISGGASSVDEQFF	TGTGCCATCAGTGGAGGGGCATCTAGCGTCGATGAGCAGTTCTTC	few	TRBJ2-1	TRBV10-3	NA
CASSLEAGVSYEQYF	TGTGCCAGCAGTTTGGAAGCGGGAGTTTCGTACGAGCAGTACTTC	NA	TRBJ2-7	TRBV27	TRBD2
CASSIRQVGRNTEAFF	TGTGCCAGCAGTATACGACAGGTCGGACGGAACACTGAAGCTTTCTTT	once	TRBJ1-1	TRBV2	NA
CASSVAGASENTGELFF	TGTGCCAGCAGCGTAGCTGGTGCTAGCGAGAACACCGGGGAGCTGTTTTTT	once	TRBJ2-2	TRBV9	NA
CASSYDRESYGYTF	TGTGCCAGCAGTTACGACAGGGAAAGCTATGGCTACACCTTC	NA	TRBJ1-2	TRBV6-5	TRBD1
CAIVNGVLLHF	TGTGCCATCGTTAACGGGGTCCTCCTCCACTTT	NA	TRBJ1-6	TRBV28	NA
CASSVDPGWGDTEAFF	TGCGCCAGCAGCGTAGACCCGGGTTGGGGGGACACTGAAGCTTTCTTT	NA	TRBJ1-1	TRBV5-1	NA
CASSVGTGDEQYF	TGTGCCAGCAGCGTAGGTACAGGGGACGAGCAGTACTTC	NA	TRBJ2-7	TRBV9	TRBD1
CASSWGELAGVETQYF	TGTGCCAGCAGCTGGGGCGAACTAGCGGGAGTAGAGACCCAGTACTTC	NA	TRBJ2-5	TRBV5-5	TRBD2
CSARTSGESYDTQYF	TGCAGCGCAAGGACTAGCGGGGAATCCTATGACACGCAGTATTTT	NA	TRBJ2-3	TRBV29-1	TRBD2
CASRRKLGGEAYNEQFF	TGTGCCAGCAGGCGCAAGTTGGGGGGGGAGGCCTACAATGAGCAGTTCTTC	NA	TRBJ2-1	TRBV7-9	TRBD2
CASSPQTANTGELFF	TGTGCCAGCTCACCACAGACAGCGAACACCGGGGAGCTGTTTTTT	NA	TRBJ2-2	TRBV18	NA
CSVQQSDGELFF	TGCAGCGTTCAACAGTCGGACGGGGAGCTGTTTTTT	NA	TRBJ2-2	TRBV29-1	NA
CASSFTGTGEPYGYTF	TGTGCCAGCAGTTTTACCGGGACAGGGGAACCCTATGGCTACACCTTC	once	TRBJ1-2	TRBV6-5	TRBD1
CASSLGSTTTNEKLFF	TGTGCCAGCAGTTTGGGCAGCACCACAACTAATGAAAAACTGTTTTTT	NA	TRBJ1-4	TRBV28	NA
CASRITGIGSPLHF	TGTGCCAGCAGGATTACAGGAATAGGTTCACCCCTCCACTTT	NA	TRBJ1-6	TRBV6-1	NA
CASSSRTGPVLFEQFF	TGTGCCAGCAGTTCGCGGACAGGGCCGGTACTCTTTGAGCAGTTCTTC	NA	TRBJ2-1	TRBV27	TRBD1
CASSLGQGFLETQYF	TGTGCCAGCAGTTTGGGACAGGGGTTTCTAGAGACCCAGTACTTC	NA	TRBJ2-5	TRBV13	TRBD1
CASSQGDRGYSPLHF	TGCGCCAGCAGCCAAGGGGACAGGGGTTATTCACCCCTCCACTTT	once	TRBJ1-6	TRBV4-1	TRBD1
CASSPLEGAYNEQFF	TGTGCCAGTAGTCCCTTGGAGGGCGCTTACAATGAGCAGTTCTTC	once	TRBJ2-1	TRBV19	NA
CASSQVQGSSYNSPLHF	TGCGCCAGCAGTCAGGTACAGGGATCGTCCTATAATTCACCCCTCCACTTT	NA	TRBJ1-6	TRBV23-1	NA
CASSIDRGNQPQHF	TGTGCCAGCAGTATCGACAGGGGGAATCAGCCCCAGCATTTT	NA	TRBJ1-5	TRBV28	TRBD1
CASSLWAAPGGTEAFF	TGTGCCAGCAGTCTTTGGGCGGCTCCGGGGGGCACTGAAGCTTTCTTT	NA	TRBJ1-1	TRBV27	NA
CASSFGAGGLADTQYF	TGTGCCAGCAGCTTCGGAGCAGGGGGACTCGCAGATACGCAGTATTTT	NA	TRBJ2-3	TRBV13	NA
CASSFGTGWNQPQHF	TGTGCCAGCAGCTTTGGGACAGGCTGGAATCAGCCCCAGCATTTT	NA	TRBJ1-5	TRBV13	TRBD1
CASSPRLAGVYNEQFF	TGTGCCAGCTCACCAAGGCTAGCGGGAGTTTACAATGAGCAGTTCTTC	NA	TRBJ2-1	TRBV18	TRBD2
CASRLGGLSNQPQHF	TGTGCCAGTAGATTAGGGGGTCTAAGCAATCAGCCCCAGCATTTT	NA	TRBJ1-5	TRBV19	NA
CASSSQGSPTGANVLTF	TGCGCCAGCAGCTCACAGGGTTCCCCGACTGGGGCCAACGTCCTGACTTTC	NA	TRBJ2-6	TRBV5-1	NA
CASSLAVSSYEQYF	TGCGCCAGCAGCTTGGCCGTGAGCTCCTACGAGCAGTACTTC	NA	TRBJ2-7	TRBV5-1	NA
CASSTREEAFF	TGTGCCAGCAGCACGCGGGAAGAAGCTTTCTTT	NA	TRBJ1-1	TRBV7-9	NA
CASSFQTGYYGYTF	TGTGCCAGCAGCTTTCAGACAGGGTACTATGGCTACACCTTC	NA	TRBJ1-2	TRBV5-5	TRBD1
CASSESPREGTDTQYF	TGCGCCAGCAGTGAGTCCCCCCGGGAGGGGACAGATACGCAGTATTTT	once	TRBJ2-3	TRBV10-1	TRBD2
CASSPSGAAYNEQFF	TGTGCCAGCTCACCGTCAGGGGCTGCCTACAATGAGCAGTTCTTC	NA	TRBJ2-1	TRBV18	NA
CASSLSHAEGYTF	TGTGCCAGCAGTTTATCCCATGCCGAGGGCTACACCTTC	once	TRBJ1-2	TRBV27	NA
CASSSGTSSIYNEQFF	TGTGCCAGCAGCTCCGGGACTAGCAGCATCTACAATGAGCAGTTCTTC	NA	TRBJ2-1	TRBV7-9	TRBD2
CASSLSGMRETQYF	TGTGCCAGCTCCCTTAGCGGGATGAGGGAGACCCAGTACTTC	NA	TRBJ2-5	TRBV5-4	TRBD2
CATSPQLTGFNYGYTF	TGTGCCACCAGCCCTCAATTGACAGGGTTTAACTATGGCTACACCTTC	NA	TRBJ1-2	TRBV15	TRBD1
CASSLLGTGDTEAFF	TGTGCCAGCAGCTTGTTAGGGACAGGGGACACTGAAGCTTTCTTT	NA	TRBJ1-1	TRBV5-6	TRBD1
CSGGQETDTQYF	TGCAGCGGGGGACAGGAAACAGATACGCAGTATTTT	NA	TRBJ2-3	TRBV29-1	TRBD1
CASSYYPGQGDQPQHF	TGTGCCAGCAGTTACTACCCGGGACAGGGGGATCAGCCCCAGCATTTT	once	TRBJ1-5	TRBV6-6	TRBD1
CASATSDGEVYGYTF	TGTGCCAGCGCCACCTCCGATGGTGAGGTCTATGGCTACACCTTC	NA	TRBJ1-2	TRBV6-6	NA
CASSQDLEETQYF	TGTGCCAGCAGCCAAGATTTAGAAGAGACCCAGTACTTC	few	TRBJ2-5	TRBV14	NA